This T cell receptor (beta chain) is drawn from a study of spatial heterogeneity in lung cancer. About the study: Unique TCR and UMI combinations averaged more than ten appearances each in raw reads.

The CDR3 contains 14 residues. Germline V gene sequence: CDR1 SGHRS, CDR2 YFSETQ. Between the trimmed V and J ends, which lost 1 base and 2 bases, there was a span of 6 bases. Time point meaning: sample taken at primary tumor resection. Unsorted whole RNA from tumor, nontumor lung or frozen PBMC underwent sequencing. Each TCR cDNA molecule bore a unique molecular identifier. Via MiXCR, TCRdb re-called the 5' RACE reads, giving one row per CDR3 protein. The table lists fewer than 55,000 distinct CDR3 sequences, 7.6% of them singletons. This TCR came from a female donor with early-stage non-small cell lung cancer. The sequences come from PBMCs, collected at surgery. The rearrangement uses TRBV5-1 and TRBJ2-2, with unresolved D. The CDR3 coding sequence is TGCGCCAGCAGCTTGTTGGGTAACACCGGGGAGCTGTTTTTT. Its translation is CASSLLGNTGELFF.